Listed below are T cell receptor beta chains from one sample, sequenced in a study of human T cells and chemical hapten exposure. Via MiXCR, TCRdb re-called the 5' RACE reads, giving one row per CDR3 protein. This table holds 65,000 to 90,000 distinct CDR3 sequences, 15% found once. These receptors all stem from a female donor in good health. Each CDR3 is given with its conserved first and last residue.

v_gene,CDR3aa
TRBV5-4,CASSSNLAKNIQYF
TRBV18,CASSPSQGVNTEAFF
TRBV2,CASSKTTGTEAFF
TRBV5-8,CASSSLKRTGTSFSTDTQYF
TRBV4-1,CASSQEYASGVRNTQYF
TRBV20-1,CSARDSEVGNTGELFF
TRBV6-5,CASSYAREIEAFF
TRBV28,CASSPGTHLEQYF
TRBV5-1,CASSLTSENEKLFF
TRBV12-3/TRBV12-4,CASSFNPGRVNTEAFF
TRBV19,CASSIGGASHEQYF
TRBV20-1,CSARDPLYSGSIRETQYF
TRBV6-1,CASSEQGTMGEQYF
TRBV4-3,CASSSVGTPQSAVLAFF
TRBV12-3/TRBV12-4,CASSVGSSTDTQYF
TRBV28,CASSSEWLAGASVDTQYF
TRBV13,CASSLGTFATNEKLFF
TRBV5-6,CASSLWNQPQHF
TRBV7-2,CASSSDNEKLFF
TRBV3-1,CASSPLSGTGYEQYF
TRBV20-1,CSARAGLAGGSDTQYF
TRBV6-2/TRBV6-3,CASRHRVGQPQHF